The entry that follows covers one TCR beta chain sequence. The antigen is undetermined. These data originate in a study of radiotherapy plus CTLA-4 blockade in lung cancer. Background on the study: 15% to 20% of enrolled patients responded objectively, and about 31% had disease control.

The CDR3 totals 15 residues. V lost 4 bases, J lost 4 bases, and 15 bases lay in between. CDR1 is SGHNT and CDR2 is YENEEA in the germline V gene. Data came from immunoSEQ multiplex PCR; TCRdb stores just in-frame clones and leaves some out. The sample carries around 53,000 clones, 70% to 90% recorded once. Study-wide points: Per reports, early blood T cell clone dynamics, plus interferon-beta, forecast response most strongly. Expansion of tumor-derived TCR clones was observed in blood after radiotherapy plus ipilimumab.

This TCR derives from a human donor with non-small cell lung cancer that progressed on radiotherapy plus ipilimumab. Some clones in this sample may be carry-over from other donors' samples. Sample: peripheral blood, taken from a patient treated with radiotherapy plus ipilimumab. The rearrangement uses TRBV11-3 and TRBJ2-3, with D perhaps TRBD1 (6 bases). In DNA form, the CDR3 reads TGTGCCAGCAGCTATTCACAGGGTTCTGCAGATACGCAGTATTTT. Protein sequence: CASSYSQGSADTQYF.